The TCR beta chain described here comes from a study of monozygotic twins with inflammatory bowel disease. Germline V gene data show CDR1 as SGHRS and CDR2 as YFSETQ. The CDR3 is made up of 15 amino acids. TCRdb reworked the 5' RACE reads into one entry per CDR3 protein, no DNA. The sample is made up of 440,000 or so distinct CDR3 sequences, and the top ten hold approximately 2.3% of it. This receptor was obtained from a human donor with ulcerative colitis or Crohn's disease, or a healthy co-twin of an affected twin (not recorded which). The chain recombines TRBV5-1 with TRBJ2-1; TCRdb's D call of TRBD2 is untestable without DNA. The sample taken for sequencing was blood. The CDR3 sequence: CASSPGLAGGTEQFF.